The source of this T cell receptor beta chain is a study of blood T cell repertoires in COVID-19. Turning to the study itself: Spain, Italy and the United States supplied samples that represented acute and convalescent COVID-19. T cells, B-cell-depleted T cells, or PBMCs supplied cDNA or gDNA.

Libraries were prepared by immunoSEQ multiplex PCR; TCRdb keeps only in-frame clonotypes and omits some of them. The sample lists some 190,000 clones; roughly 87% were seen once. Per germline, CDR1 MNHEY and CDR2 SVGEGT. The CDR3 consists of 16 residues. The V end lost 4 bases, the J end lost 5 bases, and 17 bases lay between the germline ends. The sequencing sample was made of peripheral blood. The receptor was isolated from a woman aged 55-70 years with COVID-19, enrolled during active disease. The V call is TRBV6-2 or TRBV6-3, the J call TRBJ2-2; D not certain. The CDR3 loop is CASSLMTQEMTGELFF. Here the CDR3 DNA reads TGTGCCAGCAGTTTAATGACTCAAGAAATGACCGGGGAGCTGTTTTTT.